The 13 T cell receptor beta chains listed next were all sequenced from one sample in a study of response to subunit inactivated influenza vaccine. TCRdb re-derived calls from the RT-PCR reads in MiXCR, one entry per CDR3 protein. Among about half a million distinct CDR3 sequences listed, roughly 23% were seen once. Sequencing was performed on CD4+ T cells sorted from PBMCs, taken about 5 days after vaccination. The receptors were gathered from a man aged 50-59 years who received an inactivated influenza vaccine.

This sequence joins TRBV12-3 or TRBV12-4 and TRBJ2-5, with 8 bases lining up with TRBD2. Unmatched junction bases numbered 7, after V lost 5 bases and J lost 2 bases. CDR3 length: 15 residues. The DNA of the CDR3 is TGTGCCAGCAGTCTTCCGACTAGCGCTCAAGAGACCCAGTACTTC. Translated, it gives CASSLPTSAQETQYF.

The chain combines TRBV12-3 or TRBV12-4 with TRBJ1-1; 7 nucleotides align to TRBD1. Losses at the gene ends were 7 bases for V and 3 bases for J; bases not matched to a gene: 8. The CDR3 length is 14 residues. The DNA for the CDR3 is TGTGCCAGCACCCTCACAGGGGCGGACACTGAAGCTTTCTTT. This translates into CASTLTGADTEAFF.

This clonotype has more than one count but fewer than ten. The chain carries TRBV4-2 and TRBJ2-7; 10 bases are a match to TRBD2. The CDR3 is made up of 15 amino acids. V was clipped by 0 bases and J by 7 bases; unmatched bases: 6. Germline CDR1 reads LGHNA; CDR2 reads YNFKEQ. The DNA for the CDR3 is TGTGCCAGCAGCCAAGACGGAGCGGGGGGGCGGGAGCAGTACTTC. It yields the protein CASSQDGAGGREQYF.

The V and J genes are TRBV6-4 and TRBJ2-1; the D gene is possibly TRBD2 (5 bases). Per the germline V gene, CDR1 is MRHNA and CDR2 is SNTAGT. The CDR3 is 16 amino acids. Trimming left V 0 bases short and J 1 base short, with 10 bases between. The CDR3 sequence: CASSDSMRASYNEQFF. DNA of the CDR3: TGTGCCAGCAGTGACTCGATGCGGGCTTCCTACAATGAGCAGTTCTTC.

The gene calls are TRBV18 and TRBJ2-2, with D unclear. The CDR3 spans 13 residues. Trimming took off 5 bases at V and 6 bases at J, with 10 bases between the two ends. Germline CDR1 and CDR2: KGHSH and LQKENI. CDR3 loop: CASSTTAPGELFF. The CDR3 DNA is TGTGCCAGCTCAACCACCGCCCCCGGGGAGCTGTTTTTT.

This clonotype has just a few counts. The genes are TRBV7-9 and TRBJ2-5; 9 bases are shared with TRBD1. CDR1 and CDR2 (germline): SEHNR, FQNEAQ (reference sequence). This CDR3 has 14 amino acids. Trimming removed 3 bases from V and 5 bases from J; junction bases left unmatched: 4. CDR3 sequence reads: CASSFGQGMETQYF. CDR3 in DNA: TGTGCCAGCAGCTTCGGACAGGGGATGGAGACCCAGTACTTC.

This clonotype was seen more than once but under ten times. The chain recombines TRBV29-1 with TRBJ2-7, with no clear D. V was trimmed by 5 bases and J by 2 bases, leaving 13 bases between them. Germline-derived CDR1 and CDR2 are SQVTM and ANQGSEA. CDR3 length: 13 residues. The CDR3 DNA sequence: TGCAGCGTTCATAATCGTGGTCCCTACGAGCAGTACTTC. This encodes CSVHNRGPYEQYF.

This clonotype was observed a handful of times. The rearrangement joins TRBV10-3 to TRBJ2-3; TRBD2 matches at 10 bases. The CDR3 length is 16 residues. The germline V gene has CDR1 ENHRY and CDR2 SYGVKD. J lost 2 bases, V lost 2 bases, and 4 bases had no gene match. CDR3 nucleotides: TGTGCCATCAGTGAGGGCCTAGCGGGGGCCACAGATACGCAGTATTTT. As protein: CAISEGLAGATDTQYF.

This chain joins TRBV5-4 and TRBJ2-5; D remains ambiguous. In germline, CDR1 is SGHNT, CDR2 YYREEE (reference sequence). V was pared by 4 bases and J by 2 bases, with 12 bases between. The CDR3 extends over 14 amino acids. This CDR3 is CASSQIGNQETQYF. The CDR3 coding sequence is TGTGCCAGCAGCCAGATTGGGAATCAAGAGACCCAGTACTTC.

This clonotype appeared a few times. This chain links TRBV7-8 with TRBJ2-5, with D uncertain. Germline V gene lookup returns CDR1 SGHVS and CDR2 FQNEAQ. The CDR3 spans 14 residues. With 0 bases removed from V and 4 bases from J, the gap between germline ends came to 9 bases. The CDR3 here is CASSLAQQLETQYF. The CDR3 DNA sequence: TGTGCCAGCAGCTTAGCCCAACAGCTAGAGACCCAGTACTTC.

There are a few counts of this clonotype. CDR3 amino acids: CASSLGPHGGQETQYF. CDR3 DNA: TGTGCCAGCAGCCTCGGCCCCCATGGGGGCCAAGAGACCCAGTACTTC. The rearrangement uses TRBV6-1 and TRBJ2-5, with D possibly being TRBD1 or TRBD2 (5 bases each). Per germline, CDR1 MNHNS and CDR2 SASEGT. V shed 6 bases and J shed 1 base, with 18 bases lying between them. This CDR3 has 16 residues.

This clonotype was seen a handful of times. This chain connects TRBV4-1 to TRBJ2-5; possible D gene TRBD1, 6 bases. The CDR3 totals 13 residues. The ends were cut back, 5 bases at V and 3 bases at J, with 10 bases in the middle. CDR1 and CDR2 from the germline V gene are MGHRA and YSYEKL. The CDR3 loop reads CASSSRTEETQYF. DNA of the CDR3: TGCGCCAGCAGCTCTCGGACAGAAGAGACCCAGTACTTC.

Only a few counts were recorded for this clonotype. J is TRBJ2-2 and V is TRBV7-3, with 13 positions matching TRBD2. V gave up 2 bases and J gave up 2 bases; unmatched junction bases: 8. Germline-derived CDR1 and CDR2 are SGHTA and FQGTGA. The CDR3 is 19 amino acids. The CDR3 region is CASSLLPGTSGINTGELFF. CDR3 DNA sequence: TGTGCCAGCAGCTTACTCCCCGGGACTAGCGGGATAAACACCGGGGAGCTGTTTTTT.